The clone carrying this T cell receptor beta chain has more than one count but fewer than ten. Its antigen is currently unknown. This entry is derived from a study of T cells in Graves' hyperthyroidism and ophthalmopathy. Study-wide findings and caveats: Blood also showed most of the thyroid clonotypes that were expanded above 0.001.

Germline V gives CDR1 MNHEY, CDR2 SMNVEV (reference sequence). The CDR3 runs 14 residues. Trimming removed 2 bases from V and 3 bases from J, with 5 bases in between. Patients were excluded because of uncontrolled infection, other autoimmune disease, pregnancy or lactation. RNA transcripts gave rise to amplified TCR beta CDR3 regions. The TCR CDR3 first-round RT-PCR relied on the HTBI primer set. TCRdb redid the calling of the multiplex PCR reads with MiXCR, one entry per CDR3 protein. The profile shows roughly 740,000 distinct CDR3 sequences, 16% of them singletons. The source is a man younger than 35 with Graves' hyperthyroidism. V usage is TRBV27 and J usage is TRBJ1-6; no firm D call. Input material: blood. CDR3 protein: CASSLDNYNSPLHF. The DNA for the CDR3 is TGTGCCAGCAGTTTAGATAACTATAATTCACCCCTCCACTTT.